These 20 T cell receptor beta chains were all obtained from the same sample, sequenced in a study of cytomegalovirus exposure and HLA in healthy donors (dated by TCRdb to the late 2010s). The method was the immunoSEQ multiplex PCR assay. A mixture of 60 forward primers for TCR Vbeta segments and 13 reverse primers for TCR Jbeta segments was used in the multiplex PCR. TCRdb's version of the immuneACCESS table is confined to in-frame rearrangements and falls short of the full clone set. An unresolved V gene accounts for under half of the shortfall where checked; the remainder is of unknown origin. This sample is represented by over 85,000 clones; over 75% of them were singletons. Roughly 3% of the sample is held by the ten biggest clonotypes. Sequencing used PBMCs. The receptor source for this set is a man aged 35-49 years in good health and CMV-seronegative.

This clone was seen a single time. J is TRBJ2-2 and V is TRBV7-9, with D possibly being TRBD1 (5 bases). V was clipped by 6 bases and J by 7 bases, with 12 bases between them. CDR3 length: 13 residues. Germline V lookup: CDR1 SEHNR, CDR2 FQNEAQ (reference sequence). The CDR3 reads CASSPQVIGELFF. The CDR3 DNA reads TGTGCCAGCAGTCCACAGGTCATCGGGGAGCTGTTTTTT.

The chain employs TRBV9 and TRBJ2-1; 8 bases line up with TRBD1. The CDR3 sequence is 15 residues long. The trim removed 0 bases at V and 4 bases at J, leaving 3 bases unmatched. Germline lookup yields CDR1 SGDLS and CDR2 YYNGEE. DNA for the CDR3: TGTGCCAGCAGCGTAGATGGACAGGGTTACAATGAGCAGTTCTTC. Translating it yields CASSVDGQGYNEQFF. Looking up the rest from reference TRBV9 and TRBJ2-1 gives the full variable domain: DSGVTQTPKHLITATGQRVTLRCSPRSGDLSVYWYQQSLDQGLQFLIQYYNGEERAKGNILERFSAQQFPDLHSELNLSSLELGDSALYFCASSVDGQGYNEQFFGPGTRLTVL.

The V call is TRBV11-2, the J call TRBJ2-7; TRBD2 agrees at 10 bases. Germline loops: CDR1 SGHAT, CDR2 FQNNGV. V lost 4 bases, J lost 0 bases, and 15 bases stayed unmatched. The CDR3 loop spans 19 amino acids. The CDR3 sequence is CASSSGLAASTFYSYEQYF. CDR3 nucleotides: TGTGCCAGCAGCTCAGGACTAGCGGCCTCAACTTTTTACTCCTACGAGCAGTACTTC. Full variable domain (outside the CDR3, taken from reference TRBV11-2 and TRBJ2-7): EAGVAQSPRYKIIEKRQSVAFWCNPISGHATLYWYQQILGQGPKLLIQFQNNGVVDDSQLPKDRFSAERLKGVDSTLKIQPAKLEDSAVYLCASSSGLAASTFYSYEQYFGPGTRLTVT.

The chain uses TRBV13 and TRBJ1-2; TRBD1 aligns across 11 bases. The V gene end was trimmed by 6 bases and the J gene end by 4 bases; junction bases not matched to a gene: 16. The CDR3 length is 18 residues. Germline V CDR1 and CDR2: PRHDT, FYEKMQ (reference sequence). The CDR3 DNA is TGTGCCAGCAGTTGGGGGATAACCGGGACAGGGGGAAGCTATGGCTACACCTTC. Residues: CASSWGITGTGGSYGYTF.

This clone came up a few times. The chain employs TRBV7-2 and TRBJ1-1, with TRBD1 as a possible D gene (5 bases). Trimming took 6 bases from V and 1 from J, leaving 15 bases between them. Germline assignment: CDR1 SGHTA and CDR2 FQGNSA. The CDR3 spans 15 residues. The CDR3 here is CASRERDFSNTEAFF. CDR3 nucleotide sequence: TGTGCCAGCAGAGAAAGGGACTTTTCGAACACTGAAGCTTTCTTT.

The V gene is TRBV4-1, the J gene TRBJ2-5; 8 bases align to TRBD2. The CDR3 contains 18 residues. After removal of 0 bases from V and 7 bases from J, the junction contained 16 bases not matched to a gene. Germline CDR1 is MGHRA and CDR2 is YSYEKL. CDR3 in DNA: TGCGCCAGCAGCCAAGAAGAGGCGGGACTAGGGGCATCGGGGACCCAGTACTTC. Protein sequence: CASSQEEAGLGASGTQYF.

The gene calls are TRBV5-6 and TRBJ1-3, with D hard to call. V was trimmed by 1 base and J by 5 bases, leaving 7 bases between them. The germline gives CDR1 SGHDT, CDR2 YYEEEE. The CDR3 contains 13 residues. CDR3 protein: CASSLTRRNTIYF. The CDR3 DNA follows: TGTGCCAGCAGCTTGACGAGGAGAAACACCATATATTTT.

V is TRBV9 and J is TRBJ2-3; D may be TRBD1 (5 bases). V was trimmed by 2 bases and J by 4 bases, leaving 11 bases between them. CDR3 length: 14 amino acids. Germline V lookup: CDR1 SGDLS, CDR2 YYNGEE. CDR3 sequence (DNA): TGTGCCAGCAGCGTTGGCTTAGGGGCAGATACGCAGTATTTT. Protein: CASSVGLGADTQYF.

This rearrangement joins TRBV30 to TRBJ2-7; 7 bases align to TRBD2. Trimming cost V 0 bases and J 4 bases; bases outside gene matches: 9. Germline-derived CDR1 and CDR2 are GTSNPN and SVGIG (reference sequence). This CDR3 has 15 residues. The CDR3 sequence is CAWSVAGSRVYEQYF. The CDR3, as DNA: TGTGCCTGGAGTGTAGCGGGGTCCCGGGTATACGAGCAGTACTTC.

A few counts support this clone. This chain uses TRBV9 with TRBJ2-5; TRBD1 is a possible D gene (6 bases). CDR1 and CDR2 (germline): SGDLS, YYNGEE. V lost 0 bases to trimming and J lost 5 bases, with 14 bases between them. This CDR3 contains 15 residues. In DNA form, the CDR3 reads TGTGCCAGCAGCGTAGACATGGGGGCTAGCGAGACCCAGTACTTC. Translating it yields CASSVDMGASETQYF. Based on the CDR3 plus reference TRBV9 and TRBJ2-5, the full variable domain is DSGVTQTPKHLITATGQRVTLRCSPRSGDLSVYWYQQSLDQGLQFLIQYYNGEERAKGNILERFSAQQFPDLHSELNLSSLELGDSALYFCASSVDMGASETQYFGPGTRLLVL.

The chain couples TRBV21-1 to TRBJ2-4; TRBD2 is the table's D call, not checked against the DNA. TRBV21-1 is listed as a pseudogene. This CDR3 has 18 amino acids. DNA of the CDR3: TGTGCCAGCAGCGCCACTCCCGGAACCGGGGGTGGGGTGGCGCTTCAGTACTTC. This encodes CASSATPGTGGGVALQYF.

This clone was seen a single time. The V call is TRBV5-4, the J call TRBJ1-6; 9 nucleotides agree with TRBD1. CDR1 and CDR2 (germline): SGHNT, YYREEE (reference sequence). Losses at the gene ends were 3 bases for V and 3 bases for J; bases not matched to a gene: 7. CDR3 length: 17 residues. The CDR3 sequence is CASSSKGTGNYNSPLHF. DNA of the CDR3: TGTGCCAGCAGCTCGAAGGGGACAGGGAACTATAATTCACCCCTCCACTTT.

The chain links TRBV5-6 to TRBJ2-7; 7 nucleotides align to TRBD2. Germline CDR1 is SGHDT and CDR2 is YYEEEE. V was pared by 6 bases and J by 0 bases, with 9 bases of the junction left unmatched. The CDR3 length is 15 residues. The CDR3 bases are TGTGCCAGCAATAGGGGAGGGGCAAGCTCCTACGAGCAGTACTTC. Protein: CASNRGGASSYEQYF.

The V and J genes are TRBV7-9 and TRBJ2-3; tentative D call: TRBD1 (6 bases). The germline V and J ends were trimmed by 11 bases and 1 base, with 16 bases remaining between them. CDR1 is SEHNR, CDR2 FQNEAQ, per germline (reference sequence). There are 14 residues in the CDR3. CDR3 DNA sequence: TGTGCCGCGAAGGGGGACGGACGCACAGATACGCAGTATTTT. This gives the protein CAAKGDGRTDTQYF.

The chain recombines TRBV29-1 with TRBJ2-3; 8 bases are shared with TRBD2. The V segment lost 5 bases and the J segment 4 bases; nucleotides outside the gene matches: 8. Germline V gene sequence: CDR1 SQVTM, CDR2 ANQGSEA. CDR3 length equals 14 residues. The CDR3 DNA reads as TGCAGCGTTTGGGAAGCGGGAGTAGCAGATACGCAGTATTTT. Translated: CSVWEAGVADTQYF.

This clone was detected a few times. The CDR3 spells CASQGTREGEQLGKLFF. The CDR3 DNA reads TGTGCCTCCCAGGGGACGCGGGAGGGTGAGCAACTAGGAAAACTGTTTTTT. V and J are TRBV10-3 and TRBJ1-4, with D perhaps TRBD1 (6 bases). Trimming pared 11 bases from V and 10 bases from J, leaving 32 bases between. CDR1 is ENHRY and CDR2 is SYGVKD in the germline V gene. The CDR3 contains 17 residues.

This clone has just a few counts. The V call is TRBV9, the J call TRBJ2-7; 9 bases are shared with TRBD2. V gave up 4 bases and J gave up 2 bases; unmatched junction bases: 10. Germline CDR1 reads SGDLS; CDR2 reads YYNGEE. This CDR3 has 16 residues. This CDR3 is CASSPRPGTSTYEQYF. The CDR3, as DNA: TGTGCCAGCAGCCCTCGTCCCGGGACTAGCACCTACGAGCAGTACTTC.

The genes are TRBV19 and TRBJ2-1, with D tentatively TRBD1 (6 bases). Germline V gene sequence: CDR1 LNHDA, CDR2 SQIVND (reference sequence). V was cut by 6 bases and J by 1 base, with 16 bases left in between. The CDR3 sequence is 16 residues long. CDR3 residues: CASRTGQTSSYNEQFF. DNA of the CDR3: TGTGCCAGTAGGACAGGACAGACCTCGTCCTACAATGAGCAGTTCTTC.

The chain recombines TRBV19 with TRBJ1-1; a weak D match, TRBD1 (5 bases). Trimming took off 2 bases at V and 4 bases at J, with 11 bases between the two ends. The CDR3 totals 14 residues. Germline CDR1 LNHDA, CDR2 SQIVND (reference sequence). CDR3 nucleotides: TGTGCCAGTAGTATAAGGGGCAGGGTCACTGAAGCTTTCTTT. Its protein product is CASSIRGRVTEAFF. The variable domain in full, completed from reference TRBV19 and TRBJ1-1, reads DGGITQSPKYLFRKEGQNVTLSCEQNLNHDAMYWYRQDPGQGLRLIYYSQIVNDFQKGDIAEGYSVSREKKESFPLTVTSAQKNPTAFYLCASSIRGRVTEAFFGQGTRLTVV.

A single count supports this clone. The CDR3 region has the DNA TGTGCCAGCAGCAGCGTGACAGGGGGGGCGAACGAGCAGTACTTC. This translates into CASSSVTGGANEQYF. V gene TRBV5-4 combines with J gene TRBJ2-7, with 9 bases identical to TRBD1. CDR1 SGHNT and CDR2 YYREEE come from the germline V gene (reference sequence). CDR3 length: 15 amino acids. V shed 4 bases and J 5 bases; nucleotides not matched to a gene: 10.